Each of the 6 T cell receptor beta chains below was sequenced from the same sample in a study of shared T cell receptors in the human thymus. The protocol was immunoSEQ multiplex PCR, while the TCRdb copy is restricted to in-frame clones and leaves out a portion. The data show roughly 500,000 clones, approximately 78% seen once. In addition, the sample was reused for a study of human thymus T cells.

Sequenced input: thymocytes. These receptors originate from a boy under two years old with a congenital heart defect.

This clone occurred once. The chain links TRBV4-2 to TRBJ1-6; 9 positions match TRBD1. The CDR3 has 15 residues. Looked up from germline, CDR1 is LGHNA and CDR2 is YNFKEQ. V lost 1 base and J lost 10; bases outside the gene matches: 5. CDR3 nucleotide sequence: TGTGCCAGCAGCCAAGGGACAGGGGATCGATCACCCCTCCACTTT. It specifies CASSQGTGDRSPLHF.

The chain joins TRBV13 to TRBJ2-1; 14 positions agree with TRBD2. Germline assignment: CDR1 PRHDT and CDR2 FYEKMQ (reference sequence). There are 18 residues in the CDR3. Trimming removed 5 bases from V and 8 bases from J; junction bases left unmatched: 14. CDR3: CASSLQTTGLAGGDEQFF. Here the CDR3 DNA reads TGTGCCAGCAGCCTACAAACTACAGGACTAGCGGGAGGTGATGAGCAGTTCTTC. The entire variable domain, with the rest obtained from reference TRBV13 and TRBJ2-1, is as follows: AAGVIQSPRHLIKEKRETATLKCYPIPRHDTVYWYQQGPGQDPQFLISFYEKMQSDKGSIPDRFSAQQFSDYHSELNMSSLELGDSALYFCASSLQTTGLAGGDEQFFGPGTRLTVL.

The chain joins TRBV15 to TRBJ1-5; 7 nucleotides align to TRBD1. CDR3 length equals 15 residues. The trim removed 0 bases at V and 6 bases at J, leaving 5 bases unmatched. The germline V gene encodes CDR1 LNHNV and CDR2 YYDKDF (reference sequence). This CDR3 reads CATSREGTEFQPQHF. CDR3 coding DNA: TGTGCCACCAGCAGAGAGGGGACAGAGTTTCAGCCCCAGCATTTT.

J is TRBJ2-1 and V is TRBV11-3; D uncertain. CDR1 and CDR2 (germline): SGHNT, YENEEA. CDR3 length: 12 residues. Trimming took off 0 bases at V and 7 bases at J, with 4 bases between the two ends. Written as DNA, the CDR3 is TGTGCCAGCAGCTTAGACAAAAATGAGCAGTTCTTC. Its translation: CASSLDKNEQFF.

The chain employs TRBV5-6 and TRBJ2-7; unclear D gene. V lost 0 bases to trimming and J lost 0 bases, with 7 bases between them. There are 14 residues in the CDR3. Germline values: CDR1 SGHDT, CDR2 YYEEEE. As DNA, the CDR3 is TGTGCCAGCAGCTTGGATCGGAGCTCCTACGAGCAGTACTTC. Protein: CASSLDRSSYEQYF.

The chain couples TRBV19 to TRBJ1-5; TRBD1 agrees at 12 bases. The CDR3 runs 19 residues. The V gene's germline CDR1 is LNHDA and CDR2 SQIVND (reference sequence). Trimming at V came to 0 bases and at J to 8 bases, leaving 14 bases not matched to a gene. The CDR3 is CASSIEYGPGTGGAEPQHF. For the CDR3, the DNA is TGTGCCAGTAGTATAGAATATGGTCCAGGGACAGGGGGCGCGGAGCCCCAGCATTTT.